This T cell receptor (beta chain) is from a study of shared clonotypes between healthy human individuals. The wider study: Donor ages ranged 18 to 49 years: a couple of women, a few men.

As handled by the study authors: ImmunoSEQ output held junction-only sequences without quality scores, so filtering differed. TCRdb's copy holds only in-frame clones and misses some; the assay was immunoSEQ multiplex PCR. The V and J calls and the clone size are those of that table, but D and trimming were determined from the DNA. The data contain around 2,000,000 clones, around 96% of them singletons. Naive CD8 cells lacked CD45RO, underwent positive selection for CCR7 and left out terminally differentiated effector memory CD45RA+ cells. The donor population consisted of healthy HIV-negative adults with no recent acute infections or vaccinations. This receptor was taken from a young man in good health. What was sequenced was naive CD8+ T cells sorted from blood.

Here the CDR3 reads CASHSRGQYYEQYF. CDR3 in DNA: TGTGCCAGCCATAGCCGGGGCCAATACTACGAGCAGTACTTC. The rearrangement links TRBV28 to TRBJ2-7; the D call may be TRBD1 or TRBD2 (5 bases each). There are 14 residues in the CDR3. Trimming removed 8 bases at V and 3 bases at J, with 17 bases between. Germline V CDR1 and CDR2: MDHEN, SYDVKM.